The 5 T cell receptor beta chains given below trace back to one sample, sequenced in a study of T cell repertoires in cytomegalovirus infection. For these TCRs, the target antigens are not known. TCRdb independently ran MiXCR on the reads; one entry per CDR3 protein. The data show approximately 730,000 distinct CDR3 sequences, about 29% seen once. The sequences come from cultured CD8+ T cells from PBMCs, collected from culture after CMV antigen stimulation. These receptors originate from a human donor in good health (CMV status not recorded). Some clones in this sample may be carry-over from other donors' samples.

The sample holds a few counts of this clonotype. V gene TRBV3-1 combines with J gene TRBJ2-2; D may correspond to TRBD1 or TRBD2 (5 bases each). The CDR3 has 17 residues. V lost 3 bases and J lost 4, with 18 bases in between. Per germline, CDR1 LGHDT and CDR2 YNNKEL (reference sequence). In nucleotides, the CDR3 is TGTGCCAGCAGCCAGGGACCCCCCGTGGGGCCCACCGGGGAGCTGTTTTTT. Amino acid sequence: CASSQGPPVGPTGELFF.

This clonotype was seen more than once but under ten times. J is TRBJ2-5 and V is TRBV28; 8 bases fit TRBD2. The CDR3 contains 14 residues. Germline V gene data show CDR1 as MDHEN and CDR2 as SYDVKM. V was clipped by 5 bases and J by 5 bases; unmatched bases: 7. CDR3 sequence (DNA): TGTGCCAGCAGTATTCTAGCGGGCGGGGAGACCCAGTACTTC. Protein: CASSILAGGETQYF.

The rearrangement joins TRBV4-3 to TRBJ1-2; possible D gene TRBD1, 5 bases. Trimming pared 4 bases from V and 12 bases from J, leaving 18 bases between. The CDR3 is 13 amino acids. Germline V gene lookup returns CDR1 LGHNA and CDR2 YSLEER. The CDR3 spells CASSRVPGTGNTF. CDR3 bases: TGCGCCAGCAGCCGAGTCCCCGGGACGGGGAACACCTTC.

This clonotype was recorded many times. This rearrangement joins TRBV7-6 to TRBJ2-1; D remains ambiguous. The V end was cut by 6 bases, the J end by 5 bases, with 23 bases between. The CDR3 extends over 17 amino acids. The germline V gene encodes CDR1 SGHVS and CDR2 FNYEAQ. The CDR3 sequence: CASSESPGVLGNNEQFF. The CDR3 region has the DNA TGTGCCAGCAGTGAAAGCCCTGGGGTCTTAGGGAACAATGAGCAGTTCTTC.

As concerns this clonotype: A much larger clone lies a single base off, so this may be a read error. The V and J genes are TRBV2 and TRBJ1-2, with D tentatively TRBD1 (5 bases). The CDR3 runs to 13 residues. Per the germline V gene, CDR1 is SNHLY and CDR2 is FYNNEI. The CDR3 reads CVSPTGRNYGYTF. DNA of the CDR3: TGTGTCAGCCCCACGGGACGTAACTATGGCTACACCTTC.